This T cell receptor (beta chain) is drawn from a study of cytomegalovirus exposure and HLA in healthy donors. The PCR used 60 Vbeta and 13 Jbeta primers. Some clones are missing from TCRdb's copy, which holds only in-frame ones; the method was immunoSEQ multiplex PCR. The sample has 60,000 to 75,000 clones; the top ten hold under 4%. The germline V gene encodes CDR1 SGHRS and CDR2 YFSETQ. The J segment lost 1 base and the V segment lost 7 bases, leaving 6 bases of the junction unmatched. This CDR3 spans 14 amino acids. This chain joins TRBV5-1 and TRBJ2-3; TRBD1 matches at 7 bases. Sequencing was carried out using PBMCs. The source of this sequence is a female donor in good health and CMV-seropositive. CDR3 sequence reads: CASAPDRRTDTQYF. The CDR3 region has the DNA TGCGCCAGCGCACCGGACAGGCGCACAGATACGCAGTATTTT.